In this sample, the clone carrying this T cell receptor (beta chain) turned up a few times. Its antigen remains unidentified. PCR was performed using 60 Vbeta and 13 Jbeta primers. In the authors' workflow: Per a later analysis, the number of unique TCR beta chains was about 80 million, of which around 9.9 million were shared. TCRdb keeps only in-frame clones here, not all; method: immunoSEQ multiplex PCR. That table gives V, J and clone size, and the DNA gave D and trimming. There are 100,000 to 150,000 clones in the sample; over 75% occur only once, and roughly 1.8% lies in the top ten. This entry comes from a study of cytomegalovirus exposure and HLA in healthy donors. Study-wide background: Early on, a data release was issued that held tens of millions of unique TCRs from HLA-typed donors.

General study findings and limits: Whilst most TCR sequences proved rare, a subset of public TCRs occurred across many donors.

CDR3 length: 13 residues. V shed 3 bases and J 4 bases; nucleotides not matched to a gene: 4. CDR1 and CDR2 (germline): SGHDT, YYEEEE. Sequenced input: PBMCs. The chain carries TRBV5-6 and TRBJ2-7; 7 nucleotides align to TRBD1. The TCR comes from a boy younger than 18 in good health and CMV-seronegative. In DNA, the CDR3 is TGTGCCAGCAGCTCGACAGGGAGTTACGAGCAGTACTTC. This encodes CASSSTGSYEQYF.